This T cell receptor (beta chain) derives from a study of Ad26.COV2.S vaccination and SARS-CoV-2 variants. Study-wide context: The study gave Ad26.COV2.S intramuscularly, once or twice 56 days apart. Findings and caveats of the study: Considerable breadth of spike-specific CD8+ and CD4+ T cell responses has reportedly been documented following vaccination.

Clones were sequenced by immunoSEQ multiplex PCR, and TCRdb holds only the in-frame ones, with some missing. The table shows hundreds of thousands of clones, with 70% to 90% occurring only once. As to this clone: Its specificity is unknown.

Noted treatment: about 20 received Ad26.COV2.S at low or high dose, single or two shots; 5 received placebo; per-sample allocation not given. Repertoires come from day 63 after the first vaccine or placebo injection. V shed 0 bases, J shed 6 bases, and the junction held 13 bases outside the gene matches. CDR1 is SGHDT, CDR2 YYEEEE, per germline. The CDR3 sequence is 17 residues long. The input for sequencing was peripheral blood, taken in a trial of Ad26.COV2.S vaccine versus placebo. V is TRBV5-6 and J is TRBJ2-7; 9 bases agree with TRBD1. The sequence came from a person aged 18-60 years who received the Ad26.COV2.S COVID-19 vaccine or a placebo. For the CDR3, the DNA is TGTGCCAGCAGCTTGGTCCGGACAGGACAGGGGTTCCCCGAGCAGTACTTC. The encoded protein is CASSLVRTGQGFPEQYF.